The 27 T cell receptor beta chains presented below share a single source sample, sequenced in a study of low-dose radiotherapy and immunotherapy resistance in tumors. Covering alpha and beta chains, TRAV- and TRBV-specific primers were used for the first-strand cDNA. TCRs underwent 15 to 25 PCR cycles of amplification with a constant-region primer and V-primer adapter. TCRdb independently ran MiXCR on the reads; one entry per CDR3 protein. The table has approximately 90,000 distinct CDR3 sequences, just under 9.5% seen once. Time point here: before trial treatment. The specimen comprised PBMCs, sampled before treatment. Receptors originate from a male donor with prostate cancer.

This clonotype showed up many times. This rearrangement joins TRBV7-3 to TRBJ1-2; D gene uncertain. This CDR3 spans 12 amino acids. Trimming stripped 0 bases from V and 10 bases from J, with 9 bases between. Germline V gene data show CDR1 as SGHTA and CDR2 as FQGTGA. The CDR3 region has the DNA TGTGCCAGCAGCTTAACGTTCCGGGACTACACCTTC. Protein: CASSLTFRDYTF.

Regarding this clonotype: With only one base between it and a far larger clone, this is likely a read error. This chain joins TRBV3-1 and TRBJ2-5, with D possibly TRBD2 on 6 matching bases. V dropped 4 bases and J dropped 11 bases, with 23 bases sitting between them. This CDR3 contains 15 residues. CDR1 and CDR2 (germline): LGHDT, YNNKEL (reference sequence). The CDR3 bases are TGTGCCAGCAGCCTCAGACTAGAGGTATACAATGAGCAGTACTTC. Translating gives CASSLRLEVYNEQYF.

At least ten counts were recorded for this clonotype. The gene calls are TRBV2 and TRBJ2-3; 10 positions agree with TRBD2. CDR3 length: 14 amino acids. The ends lost 8 bases at V and 1 base at J; junction bases unmatched: 3. Germline V CDR1 and CDR2: SNHLY, FYNNEI. This CDR3 reads CASSTSGGTDTQYF. In nucleotides, the CDR3 is TGTGCCAGCTCAACTAGCGGGGGCACAGATACGCAGTATTTT. The full variable domain, completed using reference TRBV2 and TRBJ2-3, is EPEVTQTPSHQVTQMGQEVILRCVPISNHLYFYWYRQILGQKVEFLVSFYNNEISEKSEIFDDQFSVERPDGSNFTLKIRSTKLEDSAMYFCASSTSGGTDTQYFGPGTRLTVL.

This clonotype was counted a few times. This chain joins TRBV7-9 and TRBJ2-7, with 8 bases matching TRBD2. This CDR3 contains 14 residues. Germline trimming cut 5 bases from V and 3 bases from J; bases unmatched to any gene: 6. The V gene's germline CDR1 is SEHNR and CDR2 FQNEAQ (reference sequence). CDR3 coding DNA: TGTGCCAGCAGCCGTAGCGGGATATTCTACGAGCAGTACTTC. Its protein product is CASSRSGIFYEQYF.

The chain has TRBV5-1 and TRBJ2-5; D gene ambiguous. V was trimmed by 5 bases and J by 2 bases, leaving 4 bases between them. CDR1 is SGHRS, CDR2 YFSETQ, per germline. This CDR3 has 11 amino acids. In DNA, the CDR3 is TGCGCCAGCAGGTTACAAGAGACCCAGTACTTC. It encodes CASRLQETQYF.

This clonotype was seen at least ten times. The chain recombines TRBV7-9 with TRBJ2-7, with TRBD1 identical over 7 bases. The V segment lost 7 bases and the J segment 6 bases; nucleotides outside the gene matches: 3. This CDR3 region has 11 residues. The germline CDR1 and CDR2 sequences are SEHNR and FQNEAQ (reference sequence). CDR3 loop: CASNAGGEQYF. CDR3 bases: TGTGCCAGCAATGCAGGGGGCGAGCAGTACTTC.

This clonotype was found many times. The J gene is TRBJ1-5, the V gene TRBV10-3; possibly TRBD1 for D (5 bases). V gave up 0 bases and J gave up 6 bases, with 12 bases separating them. Germline V gene sequence: CDR1 ENHRY, CDR2 SYGVKD. This CDR3 comprises 15 residues. CDR3 sequence: CAISESGGEVQPQHF. The DNA of the CDR3 is TGTGCCATCAGTGAGTCCGGAGGGGAAGTTCAGCCCCAGCATTTT.

This clonotype was recorded many times. The chain recombines TRBV19 with TRBJ1-5, with 7 bases matching TRBD1. Germline-derived CDR1 and CDR2 are LNHDA and SQIVND (reference sequence). The length of the CDR3 is 14 residues. V dropped 5 bases and J dropped 3; count of bases not matched to a gene: 4. The CDR3 DNA reads as TGTGCCAGTAGTGGGACAGCAGTCAATCAGCCCCAGCATTTT. Residues: CASSGTAVNQPQHF. Filled out from reference TRBV19 and TRBJ1-5, the complete variable domain reads DGGITQSPKYLFRKEGQNVTLSCEQNLNHDAMYWYRQDPGQGLRLIYYSQIVNDFQKGDIAEGYSVSREKKESFPLTVTSAQKNPTAFYLCASSGTAVNQPQHFGDGTRLSIL.

In this sample, this clonotype turned up many times. The chain combines TRBV5-1 with TRBJ2-3; TRBD2 is a possible D gene (5 bases). Germline V lookup: CDR1 SGHRS, CDR2 YFSETQ. Trimming shortened V by 2 bases and J by 1 base, and 14 bases separated the two germline ends. The CDR3 is made up of 16 amino acids. The CDR3 here is CASSLPSGGRTDTQYF. Here the CDR3 DNA reads TGCGCCAGCAGCTTACCGTCTGGAGGCCGCACAGATACGCAGTATTTT.

This clonotype has at least ten counts. V is TRBV11-1 and J is TRBJ2-7, with D possibly called TRBD1 or TRBD2 (5 bases each). Trimming left V 4 bases short and J 3 bases short, with 16 bases between. Germline V gene data show CDR1 as SGHAT and CDR2 as FQDESV (reference sequence). The CDR3 runs 15 residues. The CDR3, as DNA: TGTGCCAGCAGCTCGACAGACGGGAAGGGCTACGAGCAGTACTTC. Translation: CASSSTDGKGYEQYF.

This clonotype was observed many times. This rearrangement joins TRBV4-3 to TRBJ1-5, with 7 bases fitting TRBD1. Unmatched junction bases numbered 8, after V lost 0 bases and J lost 0 bases. The CDR3 spans 18 residues. Looked up from germline, CDR1 is LGHNA and CDR2 is YSLEER. CDR3 sequence reads: CASSQDLGTGASNQPQHF. DNA of the CDR3: TGCGCCAGCAGCCAAGATTTAGGAACAGGGGCTAGCAATCAGCCCCAGCATTTT.

This clonotype was observed at least ten times. The V gene is TRBV7-2, the J gene TRBJ1-4; TRBD1 matches 8 bases. CDR3 size: 14 residues. The junction had 3 bases not matched to a gene; V was cut back by 6 bases and J by 3 bases. Looked up from germline, CDR1 is SGHTA and CDR2 is FQGNSA. CDR3 nucleotide sequence: TGTGCCAGCAGAGGACAGGGCTCTAATGAAAAACTGTTTTTT. This encodes CASRGQGSNEKLFF.

In its sample, this clonotype was seen many times. The rearrangement uses TRBV29-1 and TRBJ2-1, with TRBD2 matching over 8 bases. Unmatched junction bases numbered 7, after V lost 7 bases and J lost 8 bases. CDR3 length equals 12 residues. Germline V CDR1 and CDR2: SQVTM, ANQGSEA. The DNA for the CDR3 is TGCAGCGCCGCGACTAGCGTTGATGAGCAGTTCTTC. This gives the protein CSAATSVDEQFF.

This clonotype has at least ten counts. The chain links TRBV9 to TRBJ2-2; the match to TRBD2 covers 8 bases. Germline CDR1 is SGDLS and CDR2 is YYNGEE. The CDR3 covers 15 residues. Trimming at V came to 3 bases and at J to 4 bases, leaving 5 bases not matched to a gene. CDR3 loop: CASSAGGGSTGELFF. The DNA for the CDR3 is TGTGCCAGCAGCGCGGGGGGGGGTTCCACCGGGGAGCTGTTTTTT.

This clonotype has ten or more counts. The genes are TRBV7-2 and TRBJ2-3; TRBD2 is a possible D gene (5 bases). Looked up from germline, CDR1 is SGHTA and CDR2 is FQGNSA. This CDR3 spans 12 amino acids. Trimming shortened V by 8 bases and J by 3 bases, and 9 bases separated the two germline ends. The CDR3 bases are TGTGCCAGCGGACTTGCGACAGATACGCAGTATTTT. Translated, it gives CASGLATDTQYF. Using reference TRBV7-2 and TRBJ2-3 for the parts outside the CDR3, the full variable domain is GAGVSQSPSNKVTEKGKDVELRCDPISGHTALYWYRQSLGQGLEFLIYFQGNSAPDKSGLPSDRFSAERTGGSVSTLTIQRTQQEDSAVYLCASGLATDTQYFGPGTRLTVL.

This clonotype was detected many times. The rearrangement joins TRBV6-5 to TRBJ1-2; 7 nucleotides agree with TRBD1. Germline CDR1 is MNHEY and CDR2 is SVGAGI. Losses at the gene ends were 6 bases for V and 7 bases for J; bases not matched to a gene: 11. This CDR3 region has 14 residues. The CDR3 bases are TGTGCCAGCAGCCCCGCTTGGACAGGACCTGGCTACACCTTC. Translation gives CASSPAWTGPGYTF.

This clonotype was counted many times. The genes are TRBV6-6 and TRBJ2-3; no clear D gene. V was trimmed by 0 bases and J by 6 bases, leaving 10 bases between them. There are 14 residues in the CDR3. The germline gives CDR1 MNHNY, CDR2 SVGAGI (reference sequence). Here the CDR3 DNA reads TGTGCCAGCAGTTACTCGCGTGTTTCCGATACGCAGTATTTT. Amino acids: CASSYSRVSDTQYF.

This clonotype was found many times. The chain employs TRBV29-1 and TRBJ2-2, with a tentative D call TRBD2 (6 bases). This CDR3 spans 13 amino acids. Trimming took 7 bases from V and 4 from J, leaving 13 bases between them. From germline, CDR1 is SQVTM and CDR2 ANQGSEA. The CDR3 loop reads CSGRDRTTGELFF. The CDR3 DNA is TGCAGCGGGCGGGACCGAACCACCGGGGAGCTGTTTTTT.

Concerning this clonotype itself: With a far larger clone one base away, a read error is the likely cause. The V and J genes are TRBV9 and TRBJ2-7; D is perhaps TRBD1 (5 bases). V gave up 0 bases and J gave up 7 bases, with 17 bases separating them. CDR3 length: 15 residues. Per the germline V gene, CDR1 is SGDLS and CDR2 is YYNGEE. This chain's CDR3 is CASSVVGHSYNEQYF. CDR3 coding DNA: TGTGCCAGCAGCGTAGTGGGGCACTCCTACAATGAGCAGTACTTC.

This clonotype was recorded many times. V gene TRBV2 combines with J gene TRBJ2-2; D assignment may be TRBD1 or TRBD2 (5 bases each). Trimming left V 5 bases short and J 0 bases short, with 10 bases between. The CDR3 is 15 residues long. Germline-derived CDR1 and CDR2 are SNHLY and FYNNEI. The DNA for the CDR3 is TGTGCCAGCAGTCGGGGCAGCGCGAACACCGGGGAGCTGTTTTTT. This encodes CASSRGSANTGELFF.

This clonotype was observed many times. The genes are TRBV7-2 and TRBJ2-7; D not certain. Germline CDR1 reads SGHTA; CDR2 reads FQGNSA. V was trimmed by 3 bases and J by 3 bases, leaving 12 bases between them. The CDR3 sequence is 14 residues long. The CDR3 is CASSFGEIGYEQYF. The CDR3 nucleotides are TGTGCCAGCAGCTTTGGGGAAATCGGCTACGAGCAGTACTTC. Drawing the rest from reference TRBV7-2 and TRBJ2-7, the complete variable domain is GAGVSQSPSNKVTEKGKDVELRCDPISGHTALYWYRQSLGQGLEFLIYFQGNSAPDKSGLPSDRFSAERTGGSVSTLTIQRTQQEDSAVYLCASSFGEIGYEQYFGPGTRLTVT.

Many counts were recorded for this clonotype. The CDR3 protein is CASSRGFVASSYEQYF. The CDR3 DNA is TGTGCCAGCAGCCGAGGGTTCGTGGCCAGCTCCTACGAGCAGTACTTC. The chain recombines TRBV14 with TRBJ2-7; D may be TRBD2 (5 bases). Trimming took off 4 bases at V and 0 bases at J, with 16 bases between the two ends. The germline CDR1 and CDR2 sequences are SGHDN and FVKESK. This CDR3 spans 16 amino acids.

This clonotype was seen at least ten times. The J gene is TRBJ1-3, the V gene TRBV12-3 or TRBV12-4; D uncertain. Trimming took off 2 bases at V and 0 bases at J, with 11 bases between the two ends. This CDR3 has 16 amino acids. The CDR3 protein is CASSLSVGFSGNTIYF. CDR3 DNA sequence: TGTGCCAGCAGTTTATCAGTCGGATTCTCTGGAAACACCATATATTTT.

This clonotype showed up many times. This chain joins TRBV28 and TRBJ2-7; tentative D call: TRBD1 (5 bases). V shed 3 bases and J shed 0 bases, with 9 bases lying between them. The CDR3 runs to 14 residues. The germline V gene has CDR1 MDHEN and CDR2 SYDVKM. In DNA, the CDR3 is TGTGCCAGCAGTTTCAGCCAGGGCTCCTACGAGCAGTACTTC. Translation: CASSFSQGSYEQYF.

Many counts were recorded for this clonotype. The V call is TRBV5-1, the J call TRBJ2-7; 9 bases match TRBD1. CDR3 length: 15 amino acids. Unmatched junction bases numbered 9, after V lost 3 bases and J lost 5 bases. Germline V gene sequence: CDR1 SGHRS, CDR2 YFSETQ. The CDR3 here is CASSSPGQGLHEQYF. CDR3 in DNA: TGCGCCAGCAGCTCTCCGGGACAGGGCCTGCACGAGCAGTACTTC.

This clonotype was counted only a few times. The J gene is TRBJ2-1, the V gene TRBV27, with 8 bases fitting TRBD1. The V gene's germline CDR1 is MNHEY and CDR2 SMNVEV (reference sequence). The CDR3 has 16 residues. V trimming: 5 bases; J trimming: 3 bases; junction bases outside the gene matches: 9. The DNA of the CDR3 is TGTGCCAGCAGTCTTATCCCCGGACAGGGCTACAATGAGCAGTTCTTC. Encoded protein: CASSLIPGQGYNEQFF.

CDR3 region: CASSRLAGGPTYEQYF. CDR3 sequence (DNA): TGTGCCAGCAGCCGCCTAGCGGGAGGACCGACCTACGAGCAGTACTTC. The rearrangement uses TRBV14 and TRBJ2-7, with 11 bases fitting TRBD2. Germline lookup yields CDR1 SGHDN and CDR2 FVKESK. Unmatched junction bases numbered 7, after V lost 4 bases and J lost 2 bases. The CDR3 totals 16 residues.